This T cell receptor (beta chain) was identified during a study of post-analysis software for immune sequencing data. Study-level results: Same-batch samples co-clustered strongly by F measure.

The TCR beta cDNA libraries contained unique molecular identifiers. One entry per CDR3 protein results from TCRdb running MiXCR on the PCR reads. The sample yields 150,000 to 200,000 distinct CDR3 sequences, around 36% seen once. This clonotype was seen at least ten times. What it recognizes is unknown. This CDR3 region has 16 residues. The ends were cut back, 7 bases at V and 5 bases at J, with 21 bases in the middle. Germline V gene sequence: CDR1 SGHAT, CDR2 FQNNGV. The TCR was taken from a girl aged 5 to 17 with multiple sclerosis. The rearrangement uses TRBV11-2 and TRBJ2-1; D remains unclear. This specimen consisted of blood, obtained after autologous hematopoietic stem cell transplantation. CDR3 DNA: TGTGCCAGCAACGGGCCAGTGGAAGTCGCCCACAATGAGCAGTTCTTC. Translation gives CASNGPVEVAHNEQFF.